Following are 32 T cell receptor beta chains from one sample sequenced in a study of CD8 T cells in ankylosing spondylitis. TCRdb used MiXCR to reprocess the 5' RACE reads, holding one entry per CDR3 protein. The sample includes some 240,000 distinct CDR3 sequences, more than 20% of them seen just once. The sample consisted of blood, either unsorted or a sorted T cell fraction (not recorded which). These receptors were collected from a male donor with ankylosing spondylitis or in good health (not recorded which).

This clonotype was detected only a few times. The rearrangement uses TRBV20-1 and TRBJ2-5; 11 bases line up with TRBD2. CDR3 length: 13 residues. The ends lost 4 bases at V and 5 bases at J; junction bases unmatched: 3. The germline CDR1 and CDR2 sequences are DFQATT and SNEGSKA (reference sequence). This chain's CDR3 is CSAMASGGETQYF. DNA of the CDR3: TGCAGTGCTATGGCTAGCGGGGGGGAGACCCAGTACTTC.

This chain uses TRBV6-5 with TRBJ2-3; D unclear. The CDR3 length is 13 residues. V dropped 0 bases and J dropped 8 bases, with 9 bases sitting between them. Germline V gives CDR1 MNHEY, CDR2 SVGAGI. The CDR3 sequence is CASSYSGLGTQYF. CDR3 nucleotide sequence: TGTGCCAGCAGTTACTCTGGCCTAGGTACGCAGTATTTT.

In its sample, this clonotype was seen many times. The rearrangement uses TRBV20-1 and TRBJ2-1, with D maybe TRBD2 (6 bases). Between the trimmed V and J ends, which lost 0 bases and 10 bases, there was a span of 13 bases. CDR1 and CDR2 (germline): DFQATT, SNEGSKA (reference sequence). CDR3 length equals 13 residues. The CDR3 coding sequence is TGCAGTGCTAGAGATAGGAGGGTGGGCGAGCAGTTCTTC. The encoded protein is CSARDRRVGEQFF.

The rearrangement joins TRBV7-8 to TRBJ2-5; D is uncertain. This CDR3 has 11 residues. V was clipped by 4 bases and J by 4 bases, with 4 bases between them. Germline V gene sequence: CDR1 SGHVS, CDR2 FQNEAQ. The CDR3 sequence is CASSSLETQYF. The CDR3 DNA reads as TGTGCCAGCAGCTCACTAGAGACCCAGTACTTC.

J is TRBJ2-5 and V is TRBV12-3 or TRBV12-4; D unresolved. Trimming cost V 1 base and J 3 bases, with 3 bases left between them. The length of the CDR3 is 12 residues. The CDR3 is CASSLVKETQYF. The CDR3, as DNA: TGTGCCAGCAGTTTAGTGAAAGAGACCCAGTACTTC.

This clonotype was seen a few times. The chain employs TRBV10-3 and TRBJ2-3; no firm D call. The V end lost 0 bases, the J end lost 8 bases, and 9 bases lay between the germline ends. The CDR3 extends over 13 amino acids. The germline V gene encodes CDR1 ENHRY and CDR2 SYGVKD. The CDR3 DNA reads TGTGCCATCAGTGAGTCGGATCCAGTTACGCAGTATTTT. This encodes CAISESDPVTQYF.

This clonotype was detected many times. This chain joins TRBV10-1 and TRBJ2-1; maybe TRBD2 (6 bases). V gave up 4 bases and J gave up 5 bases, with 12 bases separating them. The CDR3 totals 14 residues. The germline V gene has CDR1 WNHNN and CDR2 SYGVQD (reference sequence). The CDR3 DNA reads as TGCGCCAGCAGTGTCGCGGGGAACAACAATGAGCAGTTCTTC. Residues: CASSVAGNNNEQFF.

This clonotype was seen a handful of times. The chain's CDR3 is CAIATGHSNQPQHF. DNA of the CDR3: TGTGCCATCGCTACAGGGCATAGCAATCAGCCCCAGCATTTT. The V and J genes are TRBV10-3 and TRBJ1-5; a possible D gene is TRBD1 (6 bases). Germline V lookup: CDR1 ENHRY, CDR2 SYGVKD. Trimming removed 8 bases at V and 0 bases at J, with 11 bases between. The CDR3 runs to 14 residues.

This clonotype has ten or more counts. Because it lacks the conserved phenylalanine or tryptophan at the end, this CDR3 is likely a read error. The limits of the CDR3 on the DNA are not certain, so only TCRdb's listed CDR3 is given. V gene TRBV6-1 combines with J gene TRBJ1-6; the table's TRBD1 call for D was not verified on the DNA. The CDR3 numbers 12 amino acids, ends counted. Germline V CDR1 and CDR2: MNHNS, SASEGT. This CDR3 reads CASTEPGGPPIA.

In its sample, this clonotype was seen a few times. The rearrangement links TRBV6-2 or TRBV6-3 to TRBJ2-7, with TRBD2 matching over 9 bases. CDR1 is MNHEY and CDR2 is SVGEGT in the germline V gene. The CDR3 covers 14 residues. The trim removed 2 bases at V and 2 bases at J, leaving 1 base unmatched. In nucleotides, the CDR3 is TGTGCCAGCAGTTACGAGCGGGGGGCCTACGAGCAGTACTTC. It specifies CASSYERGAYEQYF.

CDR3 DNA sequence: TGCAGTGCTAGAGATATGAGGCGCCTGAATGAAAAACTGTTTTTT. Its translation: CSARDMRRLNEKLFF. The chain links TRBV20-1 to TRBJ1-4; D ambiguous. The germline V gene encodes CDR1 DFQATT and CDR2 SNEGSKA (reference sequence). The V and J ends lost 0 bases and 5 bases respectively, with 13 bases between them. This CDR3 spans 15 amino acids.

This clonotype was observed a handful of times. V and J are TRBV12-3 or TRBV12-4 and TRBJ1-1; maybe TRBD1 (6 bases). The CDR3 has 15 residues. The V end was cut by 5 bases, the J end by 0 bases, with 13 bases between. CDR3 residues: CASSPPTGMNTEAFF. The DNA for the CDR3 is TGTGCCAGCAGTCCTCCGACAGGTATGAACACTGAAGCTTTCTTT.

The rearrangement joins TRBV5-4 to TRBJ2-1, with a possible D match to TRBD1 (6 bases). V lost 4 bases, J lost 8 bases, and 19 bases lay in between. The CDR3 runs 15 residues. CDR1 is SGHNT and CDR2 is YYREEE in the germline V gene (reference sequence). The CDR3 loop reads CASSAGQQHWDEQFF. CDR3 coding DNA: TGTGCCAGCAGCGCCGGACAGCAACATTGGGATGAGCAGTTCTTC.

This sequence joins TRBV20-1 and TRBJ2-7; the D is unclear. The CDR3 extends over 15 amino acids. The germline V gene encodes CDR1 DFQATT and CDR2 SNEGSKA (reference sequence). Deletions cut 1 base from V and 1 base from J, with 14 bases between. The CDR3, as DNA: TGCAGTGCTAGAGTTAGAAGCCCCTGGTCCTACGAGCAGTACTTC. Translation: CSARVRSPWSYEQYF.

The sample holds many counts of this clonotype. V and J are TRBV10-3 and TRBJ2-2, with 10 bases lining up with TRBD1. Germline V CDR1 and CDR2: ENHRY, SYGVKD. Trimming at V came to 10 bases and at J to 6 bases, leaving 5 bases not matched to a gene. The CDR3 totals 13 residues. The CDR3 nucleotides are TGTGCCACCAGACAGGGGGCAGCCGGGGAGCTGTTTTTT. This sequence encodes CATRQGAAGELFF.

This clonotype was seen repeatedly, ten times or more. The V call is TRBV20-1, the J call TRBJ1-3; 7 bases are a match to TRBD1. V shed 4 bases and J 2 bases; nucleotides not matched to a gene: 2. The CDR3 spans 13 residues. Looked up from germline, CDR1 is DFQATT and CDR2 is SNEGSKA (reference sequence). CDR3 loop: CSATGGTGNTIYF. CDR3 nucleotides: TGCAGTGCTACAGGGGGGACTGGAAACACCATATATTTT.

This clonotype was observed at least ten times. The chain couples TRBV20-1 to TRBJ1-2; 7 bases match TRBD1. Germline V lookup: CDR1 DFQATT, CDR2 SNEGSKA (reference sequence). This CDR3 region has 15 residues. The trim removed 5 bases at V and 3 bases at J, leaving 12 bases unmatched. In DNA, the CDR3 is TGCAGTGCTTCCAAGAGGATCGGGACAGACTATGGCTACACCTTC. Residues: CSASKRIGTDYGYTF.

V usage is TRBV18 and J usage is TRBJ2-1, with D possibly matching TRBD1 (5 bases). Germline CDR1 is KGHSH and CDR2 is LQKENI. This CDR3 is built from 14 residues. Trimming cost V 1 base and J 4 bases, with 8 bases left between them. This chain's CDR3 is CASSPQGKYNEQFF. CDR3 coding DNA: TGTGCCAGCTCACCACAGGGGAAGTACAATGAGCAGTTCTTC.

The genes are TRBV3-1 and TRBJ2-7; unclear D gene. The CDR3 extends over 15 amino acids. Trimming took 3 bases from V and 0 from J, leaving 12 bases between them. From germline, CDR1 is LGHDT and CDR2 YNNKEL (reference sequence). CDR3 protein: CASSQSEPLSYEQYF. The DNA for the CDR3 is TGTGCCAGCAGCCAGTCGGAACCCCTCTCCTACGAGCAGTACTTC.

This clonotype was detected ten times or more. The V call is TRBV5-5, the J call TRBJ2-1, with 8 positions matching TRBD1. V lost 2 bases and J lost 6; bases outside the gene matches: 10. Germline CDR1 reads SGHKS; CDR2 reads YYEKEE (reference sequence). There are 16 residues in the CDR3. For the CDR3, the DNA is TGTGCCAGCAGCTTCATGTCAACAGGGGGGATCAATGAGCAGTTCTTC. This translates into CASSFMSTGGINEQFF.

The chain employs TRBV20-1 and TRBJ2-1; no definite D call. CDR1 is DFQATT and CDR2 is SNEGSKA in the germline V gene (reference sequence). Trimming cost V 5 bases and J 10 bases, with 18 bases left between them. The length of the CDR3 is 13 residues. The CDR3 loop reads CSAPPTPSREQFF. The CDR3 DNA sequence: TGCAGTGCTCCTCCGACTCCGTCCAGGGAGCAGTTCTTC.

This clonotype was seen only a few times. The chain has TRBV20-1 and TRBJ2-3; perhaps TRBD1 as D (6 bases). Per germline, CDR1 DFQATT and CDR2 SNEGSKA (reference sequence). Trimming cost V 0 bases and J 0 bases, with 16 bases left between them. The CDR3 runs to 17 residues. DNA of the CDR3: TGCAGTGCTAGAGATGCGATTGGGACATTGAGCACAGATACGCAGTATTTT. The encoded protein is CSARDAIGTLSTDTQYF.

This clonotype was seen once. The chain recombines TRBV5-1 with TRBJ2-3; D is uncertain. Germline CDR1 and CDR2: SGHRS and YFSETQ. This CDR3 comprises 14 residues. V was pared by 1 base and J by 0 bases, with 6 bases between. CDR3 sequence reads: CASSLQTSTDTQYF. CDR3 DNA: TGCGCCAGCAGCTTGCAGACTAGCACAGATACGCAGTATTTT.

This rearrangement joins TRBV29-1 to TRBJ2-7; D uncertain. V lost 0 bases and J lost 6, with 6 bases in between. This CDR3 contains 11 residues. Germline V gene data show CDR1 as SQVTM and CDR2 as ANQGSEA. The CDR3 DNA reads TGCAGCGTTGAAGATTTGGGCGAGCAGTACTTC. This sequence encodes CSVEDLGEQYF.

CDR3 region: CASSPRTGNNSPLHF. The DNA of the CDR3 is TGTGCCAGCTCACCCCGGACGGGCAATAATTCACCCCTCCACTTT. The J gene is TRBJ1-6, the V gene TRBV18; D is uncertain. The V and J ends lost 3 bases and 5 bases respectively, with 11 bases between them. Germline V CDR1 and CDR2: KGHSH, LQKENI. The CDR3 extends over 15 amino acids.

The genes are TRBV11-2 and TRBJ2-1; 9 positions match TRBD2. J was trimmed by 6 bases and V by 5 bases; bases with no gene match: 5. The CDR3 covers 14 residues. CDR1 is SGHAT, CDR2 FQNNGV, per germline. CDR3 protein: CASSPRLAANEQFF. The DNA of the CDR3 is TGTGCCAGCAGCCCCCGACTAGCGGCCAATGAGCAGTTCTTC. Filled out from reference TRBV11-2 and TRBJ2-1, the complete variable domain reads EAGVAQSPRYKIIEKRQSVAFWCNPISGHATLYWYQQILGQGPKLLIQFQNNGVVDDSQLPKDRFSAERLKGVDSTLKIQPAKLEDSAVYLCASSPRLAANEQFFGPGTRLTVL.

The chain recombines TRBV29-1 with TRBJ2-1, with D perhaps TRBD1 (6 bases). The germline V gene encodes CDR1 SQVTM and CDR2 ANQGSEA. The CDR3 covers 14 residues. V lost 7 bases, J lost 8 bases, and 21 bases lay in between. The CDR3 sequence is CSGSTARGWDEQFF. The CDR3 bases are TGCAGCGGGTCTACGGCTAGGGGGTGGGATGAGCAGTTCTTC.

The rearrangement joins TRBV5-5 to TRBJ2-2; D may be TRBD2 (6 bases). Trimming took 0 bases from V and 7 from J, leaving 13 bases between them. The CDR3 loop spans 15 amino acids. CDR1 and CDR2 (germline): SGHKS, YYEKEE (reference sequence). The CDR3 bases are TGTGCCAGCAGCTTGGCGGGGGACTTAGGCGGGGAGCTGTTTTTT. Translation gives CASSLAGDLGGELFF.

In this sample, this clonotype turned up many times. The genes are TRBV5-1 and TRBJ2-3; perhaps TRBD1 as D (6 bases). Germline CDR1 reads SGHRS; CDR2 reads YFSETQ. V was shortened by 4 bases and J by 0 bases, with 12 bases between the two germline ends. This CDR3 has 15 residues. In DNA, the CDR3 is TGCGCCAGCAGCCTGCAGACAGGCAGCACAGATACGCAGTATTTT. Its translation is CASSLQTGSTDTQYF.

This clonotype was counted many times. The V and J genes are TRBV11-2 and TRBJ2-3; D gene ambiguous. Germline V gene data show CDR1 as SGHAT and CDR2 as FQNNGV. Trimming left V 5 bases short and J 1 base short, with 10 bases between. The CDR3 is 14 amino acids. CDR3 nucleotide sequence: TGTGCCAGCAGCCTTGACTCGCGCACAGATACGCAGTATTTT. It encodes CASSLDSRTDTQYF.

The V gene is TRBV7-2, the J gene TRBJ2-1; 14 positions agree with TRBD2. Germline assignment: CDR1 SGHTA and CDR2 FQGNSA. V lost 5 bases and J lost 2; bases outside the gene matches: 2. CDR3 length: 16 amino acids. The CDR3 nucleotides read TGTGCCAGCAGCGGGACTAGCGGGGGTCCCTACAATGAGCAGTTCTTC. Protein sequence: CASSGTSGGPYNEQFF.

The chain couples TRBV5-5 to TRBJ2-7; D assignment may be TRBD1 or TRBD2 (5 bases each). Trimming removed 6 bases at V and 0 bases at J, with 19 bases between. Germline V gene lookup returns CDR1 SGHKS and CDR2 YYEKEE (reference sequence). This CDR3 comprises 16 residues. CDR3 amino acids: CASTQKAAGSSYEQYF. CDR3 DNA: TGTGCCAGCACCCAGAAAGCGGCAGGGTCCTCCTACGAGCAGTACTTC.